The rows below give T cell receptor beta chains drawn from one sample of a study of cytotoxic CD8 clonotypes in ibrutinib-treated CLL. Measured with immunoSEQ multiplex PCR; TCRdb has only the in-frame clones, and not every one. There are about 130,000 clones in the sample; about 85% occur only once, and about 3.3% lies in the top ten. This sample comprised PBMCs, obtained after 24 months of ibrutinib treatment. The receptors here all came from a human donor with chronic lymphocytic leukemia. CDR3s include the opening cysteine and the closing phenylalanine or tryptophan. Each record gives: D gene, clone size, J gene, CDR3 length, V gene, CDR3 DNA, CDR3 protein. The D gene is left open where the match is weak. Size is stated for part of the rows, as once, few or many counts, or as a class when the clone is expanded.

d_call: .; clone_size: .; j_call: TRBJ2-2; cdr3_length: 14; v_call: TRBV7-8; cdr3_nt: TGTGCCAGCAGCTTAGTTCTGTGGACCGGGGAGCTGTTTTTT; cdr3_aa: CASSLVLWTGELFF
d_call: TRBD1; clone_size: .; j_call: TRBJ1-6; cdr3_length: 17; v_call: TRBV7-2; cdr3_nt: TGTGCCAGCAGCTTAACCGGGACAGGGTACTATAATTCACCCCTCCACTTT; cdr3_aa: CASSLTGTGYYNSPLHF
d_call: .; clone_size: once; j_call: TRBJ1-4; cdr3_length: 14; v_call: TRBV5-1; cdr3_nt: TGCGCCAGCAGCTTGGAGCCACATGGTGAAAAGCTGTTTTTT; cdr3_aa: CASSLEPHGEKLFF
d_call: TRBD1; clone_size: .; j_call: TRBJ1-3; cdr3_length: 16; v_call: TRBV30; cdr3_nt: TGTGCCTGGAGTGTACCCCGGACAGGGGCTGGAAACACCATATATTTT; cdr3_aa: CAWSVPRTGAGNTIYF
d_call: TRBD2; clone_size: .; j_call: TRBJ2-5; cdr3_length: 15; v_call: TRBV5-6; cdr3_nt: TGTGCCAGCAGGGGACTAGCGGGGGGACAAGAGACCCAGTACTTC; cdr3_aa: CASRGLAGGQETQYF
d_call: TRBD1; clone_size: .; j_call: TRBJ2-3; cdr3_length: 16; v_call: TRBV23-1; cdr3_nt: TGCGCCAGCAGTCCGACCGGGACAGGGGGCGAAGATACGCAGTATTTT; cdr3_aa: CASSPTGTGGEDTQYF
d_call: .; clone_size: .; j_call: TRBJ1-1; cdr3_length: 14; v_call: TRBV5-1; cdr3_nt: TGCGCCAGCAGCTTGGGACGCTTGGACACTGAAGCTTTCTTT; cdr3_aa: CASSLGRLDTEAFF
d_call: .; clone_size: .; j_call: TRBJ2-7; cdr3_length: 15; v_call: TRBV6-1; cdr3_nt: TGTGCCAGCAGTCGCGGGACGCAGGGCCCCTACGAGCAGTACTTC; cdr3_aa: CASSRGTQGPYEQYF
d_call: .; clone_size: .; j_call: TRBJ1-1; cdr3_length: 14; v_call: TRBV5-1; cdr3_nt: TGCGCCAGCAGCTTGGTAATCCCGAACACTGAAGCTTTCTTT; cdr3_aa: CASSLVIPNTEAFF
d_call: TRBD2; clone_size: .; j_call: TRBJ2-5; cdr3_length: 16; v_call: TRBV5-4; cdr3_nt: TGTGCCAGCAGCTACACTAGCGGGGGGCCGGAGGAGACCCAGTACTTC; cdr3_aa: CASSYTSGGPEETQYF
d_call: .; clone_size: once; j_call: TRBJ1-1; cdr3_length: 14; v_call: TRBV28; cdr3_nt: TGTGCCAGCAGATCGGGTCCAGGGAATACTGAAGCTTTCTTT; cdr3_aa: CASRSGPGNTEAFF
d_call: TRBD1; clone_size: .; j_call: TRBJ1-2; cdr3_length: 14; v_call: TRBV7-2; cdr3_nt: TGTGCCAGCAGCGCACGGGGGACAGCCTATGGCTACACCTTC; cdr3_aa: CASSARGTAYGYTF
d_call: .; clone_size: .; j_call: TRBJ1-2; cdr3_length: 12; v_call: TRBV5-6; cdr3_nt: TGTGCCAGCAGCTTTTACGGGCAGTCATACACCTTC; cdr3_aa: CASSFYGQSYTF
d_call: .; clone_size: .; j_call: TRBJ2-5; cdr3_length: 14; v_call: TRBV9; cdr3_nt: TGTGCCAGCAGCGTAGCTGAAGGTCGGGGGACCCAGTACTTC; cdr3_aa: CASSVAEGRGTQYF
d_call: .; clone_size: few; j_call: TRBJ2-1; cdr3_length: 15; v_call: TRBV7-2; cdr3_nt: TGTGCCAGCAGCTTAGCTTACGGGAAAGACAATGAGCAGTTCTTC; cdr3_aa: CASSLAYGKDNEQFF
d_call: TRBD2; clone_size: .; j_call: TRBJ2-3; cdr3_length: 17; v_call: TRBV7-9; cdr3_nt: TGTGCCAGCAGCTTTGCTAGCGGGGGAGTACGTCCGCATACGCAGTATTTT; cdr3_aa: CASSFASGGVRPHTQYF